Listed here is a single T cell receptor (beta chain). Its antigen remains unknown. Germline CDR1 reads MDHEN; CDR2 reads SYDVKM. The CDR3 is made up of 15 amino acids. With 2 bases clipped from V and 3 bases from J, the junction kept 4 bases outside the gene matches. The data originate from a study of CXCR4 blockade with PD-1 therapy in pancreatic cancer. General study results and limits: Intratumoral clonality (mean roughly 0.14) exceeded healthy blood (about 0.047) but did not track survival. Convergent selection by common tumor antigens was suggested by nucleotide rearrangement counts.

TCRdb's table, derived via immunoSEQ multiplex PCR, lists solely in-frame clones and lacks some. This table holds approximately 8,900 clones, roughly 50% found once. The receptor comes from a human donor with pancreatic ductal adenocarcinoma. The source material was tumor tissue. The chain combines TRBV28 with TRBJ1-2; 9 positions agree with TRBD1. CDR3 protein: CASSLAGTGYYGYTF. CDR3 in DNA: TGTGCCAGCAGTTTAGCCGGGACAGGGTACTATGGCTACACCTTC.